This is a list of T cell receptor beta chains from one sample in a study of shared clonotypes between healthy human individuals. Measured with immunoSEQ multiplex PCR; TCRdb has only the in-frame clones, and not every one. The table lists some 2,000,000 clones, approximately 95% of them singletons. What was sequenced was naive CD8+ T cells sorted from blood. The source of these receptors is a man between 18 and 35 years old in good health. Each CDR3 is given with its conserved first and last residue. Fields, in order: CDR3 DNA, CDR3 protein, D gene, clone size, V gene, J gene. The D gene is left open where the match is weak. The size of a clone is reported for some rows only, either as once, few or many, or as a class for expanded clones.

TGTGCCAGCAGTTTAATTGCTAGCACAGATACGCAGTATTTT	CASSLIASTDTQYF	.	.	TRBV27	TRBJ2-3
TGTGCCAGCAGCTCCTCTACTAGCGGCAATGAGCAGTTCTTC	CASSSSTSGNEQFF	TRBD2	.	TRBV5-6	TRBJ2-1
TGTGCCAGCAGCTTAGCGGACTCAACCTACGAGCAGTACTTC	CASSLADSTYEQYF	.	.	TRBV7-6	TRBJ2-7
TGTGCCAGCAGCTTAGAGGCGGGAGATCGGGAGACCCAGTACTTC	CASSLEAGDRETQYF	TRBD2	.	TRBV7-9	TRBJ2-5
TGTGCCAGCAGCGGAGAGGGGGATGGCTACACCTTC	CASSGEGDGYTF	.	.	TRBV9	TRBJ1-2
TGTGCCAGCAGCCAGGAGGATAGCAATCAGCCCCAGCATTTT	CASSQEDSNQPQHF	.	.	TRBV4-2	TRBJ1-5
TGTGCCAGCAGCGTAGGGGGCGCACCCTCCTACGAGCAGTACTTC	CASSVGGAPSYEQYF	.	.	TRBV9	TRBJ2-7
TGTGCCAGCAGTTTGACAGCTTATAGCAATCAGCCCCAGCATTTT	CASSLTAYSNQPQHF	.	.	TRBV27	TRBJ1-5
TGCGCCAGCAGCCAAGATCCGGGACAGGGGGTGTACGAGCAGTACTTC	CASSQDPGQGVYEQYF	TRBD1	.	TRBV4-3	TRBJ2-7
TGTGCCAGCAGCGCCCCCAGGGGCCTAAACACTGAAGCTTTCTTT	CASSAPRGLNTEAFF	.	.	TRBV13	TRBJ1-1
TGTGCCAGCAGTCCCACAGTCTACTATGGCTACACCTTC	CASSPTVYYGYTF	.	.	TRBV5-6	TRBJ1-2
TGTGCCAGCAGCTACCCTTTCTTGGGCTTGTACCAAGAGACCCAGTACTTC	CASSYPFLGLYQETQYF	.	.	TRBV7-9	TRBJ2-5
TGTGCCAGCGCCTTAATAGGAGGGGGGGCGCGGGGCTACACCTTC	CASALIGGGARGYTF	.	.	TRBV28	TRBJ1-2
TGTGCCAGCAGATGGACCGGACCCATGGAGCCCCAGCATTTT	CASRWTGPMEPQHF	.	.	TRBV5-8	TRBJ1-5
TGTGCCAGCAGTTACTCAGGGGGCACTGAAGCTTTCTTT	CASSYSGGTEAFF	.	.	TRBV6-5	TRBJ1-1
TGTGCCAGCAGTCCAGGGGGTAATACGCAGTATTTT	CASSPGGNTQYF	TRBD1	once	TRBV6-5	TRBJ2-3
TGTGCCAGCAGCTTAGGGGCCTTCTCCTACGAGCAGTACTTC	CASSLGAFSYEQYF	.	.	TRBV7-2	TRBJ2-7
TGCGCCAGCAGCTTTAGGGGACACGGCACAGATACGCAGTATTTT	CASSFRGHGTDTQYF	.	.	TRBV5-1	TRBJ2-3
TGTGCTAGCAGCTTACGTGCGGGAGAGTTTTACGAGCAGTACTTC	CASSLRAGEFYEQYF	TRBD2	.	TRBV7-7	TRBJ2-7
TGCGCCAGCAGCCAATATCAGGGTTACTACGAGCAGTACTTC	CASSQYQGYYEQYF	.	once	TRBV4-3	TRBJ2-7